A selection of T cell receptor beta chains follows, all from one sample in a study of blood T cell repertoires in COVID-19. Generated by immunoSEQ multiplex PCR, the TCRdb table keeps only in-frame clones and is missing some. This sample carries a few hundred thousand clones, approximately 88% of them seen once, and the ten largest clones take roughly 1.2%. Sequences were obtained from peripheral blood. The receptor source for this set is a man aged 35 to 55 with acute or convalescent COVID-19. Both conserved end residues are part of each CDR3. Each record gives: D gene, V gene, CDR3 length, J gene, clone size, CDR3 DNA, CDR3 protein. A D gene is named only where the DNA matches it firmly. A row's size may be missing; if present it is once, few, many or a size class.

-	TRBV29-1	12	TRBJ1-2	-	TGCAGCGCCACAGGGCTGGAATATGGCTACACCTTC	CSATGLEYGYTF
TRBD2	TRBV11-3	18	TRBJ2-2	-	TGTGCCAGCAGCAAACTAGCGGGCCTCATTGGGGTAAAGGGGGAGCTGTTTTTT	CASSKLAGLIGVKGELFF
TRBD1	TRBV19	16	TRBJ1-5	-	TGTGCCAGTAGTATGGGGACAGAGGTCGGCAATCAGCCCCAGCATTTT	CASSMGTEVGNQPQHF
-	TRBV5-1	15	TRBJ2-2	-	TGCGCCAGCAGCTTCCCAGAGGATAACACCGGGGAGCTGTTTTTT	CASSFPEDNTGELFF
-	TRBV28	14	TRBJ2-7	-	TGTGCCACCTCAGACAGTGGGGCTCCCTACGAGCAGTACTTC	CATSDSGAPYEQYF
-	TRBV11-2	14	TRBJ2-1	once	TGTGCCAGCAGCCATGGGACATTGTGGAATGAGCAGTTCTTC	CASSHGTLWNEQFF
TRBD2	TRBV27	18	TRBJ2-5	-	TGTGCCAGCAGTACACCGGGACTAGCGGGGTATAATAAAGAGACCCAGTACTTC	CASSTPGLAGYNKETQYF
-	TRBV6-5	11	TRBJ2-7	-	TGTGCCAGCAATATCCCCTCCGAGCAGTACTTC	CASNIPSEQYF
-	TRBV10-3	15	TRBJ1-2	-	TGTGCCATCAGTGAGGGGGGGGGCTTAGGGTATGGCTACACCTTC	CAISEGGGLGYGYTF
-	TRBV21-1	12	TRBJ1-1	-	TGTGCCATCCCACATGCGAACACTGAAGCTTTCTTT	CAIPHANTEAFF
-	TRBV27	12	TRBJ2-2	-	TGTGCCAGCAGCCCTTTGTCCGGGGAGCTGTTTTTT	CASSPLSGELFF
TRBD1	TRBV28	16	TRBJ1-2	-	TGTGCCAGCAGCCTGACCGCGGACAGGCTGATTGATGGCTACACCTTC	CASSLTADRLIDGYTF
-	TRBV5-6	15	TRBJ2-3	-	TGTGCCAGCAGCCCTACGGAGCGGATTACAGATACGCAGTATTTT	CASSPTERITDTQYF
-	TRBV7-6	13	TRBJ2-1	-	TGTGCCAGCACGCGCACGGCCTACAATGAGCAGTTCTTC	CASTRTAYNEQFF
TRBD1	TRBV7-6	18	TRBJ2-2	-	TGTGCCAGCAGCCCACTTAGTGTGGGGACAGGGTACGGCGGGGAGCTGTTTTTT	CASSPLSVGTGYGGELFF
-	TRBV13	15	TRBJ2-4	-	TGTGCCAGCACCCAGTTGTGGGGCGCCAAAAACATTCAGTACTTC	CASTQLWGAKNIQYF
-	TRBV5-1	12	TRBJ2-6	-	TGCGCCAGCAGCCTTGGGGCCAACGTCCTGACTTTC	CASSLGANVLTF
-	TRBV19	13	TRBJ1-5	-	TGTGCCAGTAGTCTCAGGGTCAATCAGCCCCAGCATTTT	CASSLRVNQPQHF
-	TRBV9	17	TRBJ2-1	-	TGTGCCAGCAGCGTAGCTACGAGCGGGTCGACCTACAATGAGCAGTTCTTC	CASSVATSGSTYNEQFF
TRBD1	TRBV4-2	14	TRBJ2-5	-	TGTGCCAGCAGCCAAGAGGACAGGGGAGAGACCCAGTACTTC	CASSQEDRGETQYF
TRBD1	TRBV18	15	TRBJ1-1	-	TGTGCCAGCTCCCTAGGACAGGCCGAGTACACTGAAGCTTTCTTT	CASSLGQAEYTEAFF
TRBD1	TRBV7-8	16	TRBJ2-7	-	TGTGCCAGCAGCCCATGGGACAGGGGGGGCTCCTACGAGCAGTACTTC	CASSPWDRGGSYEQYF
-	TRBV3-1/TRBV3-2	15	TRBJ2-2	once	TGTGCCAGCAGTCCTCTAGCTCCGAACACCGGGGAGCTGTTTTTT	CASSPLAPNTGELFF
TRBD1	TRBV28	14	TRBJ1-2	once	TGTGCCAGCAGCTTAGACAGGGCTGCCTATGGCTACACCTTC	CASSLDRAAYGYTF
TRBD1	TRBV11-2	15	TRBJ2-5	-	TGTGCCAGCAGCTTCCGACAGGGGCTATTGGAGACCCAGTACTTC	CASSFRQGLLETQYF
TRBD2	TRBV27	18	TRBJ2-1	-	TGTGCCAGCAGTTCGCCCGGGACTAGCGGGGCCCTCTACAATGAGCAGTTCTTC	CASSSPGTSGALYNEQFF